These T cell receptor beta chains were read from a single sample in a study of cytomegalovirus exposure and HLA in healthy donors. Sequencing used immunoSEQ multiplex PCR; TCRdb keeps in-frame clones, though not all of them. Among about 160,000 clones, roughly four fifths were seen once, and the ten largest hold approximately 1%. Material for sequencing was PBMCs. The receptor source for this set is a woman aged 35 to 49 in good health and CMV-seronegative. CDR3s include the opening cysteine and the closing phenylalanine or tryptophan. Fields, in order: J gene, V gene, clone size, D gene, CDR3 protein, CDR3 DNA. The D gene is left open where the match is weak. A row's size may be missing; if present it is once, few, many or a size class.

J: TRBJ2-1; V: TRBV11-3; size: .; D: TRBD2; CDR3: CASSLIGLAGGEQFF; DNA: TGTGCCAGCAGCTTGATCGGACTAGCCGGCGGTGAGCAGTTCTTC
J: TRBJ1-1; V: TRBV5-5; size: .; D: .; CDR3: CASGLQGNTEAFF; DNA: TGTGCCAGCGGCTTACAGGGGAACACTGAAGCTTTCTTT
J: TRBJ1-2; V: TRBV28; size: .; D: TRBD1; CDR3: CASSLGQGHLRTYGYTF; DNA: TGTGCCAGCAGTTTAGGACAGGGGCACCTTCGAACCTATGGCTACACCTTC
J: TRBJ2-5; V: TRBV5-1; size: few; D: TRBD1; CDR3: CASSFGQGEETQYF; DNA: TGCGCCAGCAGCTTCGGGCAGGGGGAAGAGACCCAGTACTTC
J: TRBJ1-2; V: TRBV6-1; size: .; D: TRBD1; CDR3: CASSDPANRGRANGYTF; DNA: TGTGCCAGCAGTGACCCCGCGAACAGGGGAAGGGCTAATGGCTACACCTTC
J: TRBJ1-1; V: TRBV7-9; size: .; D: TRBD1; CDR3: CASSLGQGAPPEAFF; DNA: TGTGCCAGCAGCTTAGGACAGGGGGCGCCCCCTGAAGCTTTCTTT
J: TRBJ1-1; V: TRBV7-8; size: .; D: .; CDR3: CASSLEGLNTEAFF; DNA: TGTGCCAGCAGCTTAGAGGGGTTGAACACTGAAGCTTTCTTT
J: TRBJ1-5; V: TRBV2; size: .; D: .; CDR3: CASSEEAGIQPQHF; DNA: TGTGCCAGCAGTGAAGAGGCGGGGATTCAGCCCCAGCATTTT
J: TRBJ1-2; V: TRBV2; size: .; D: .; CDR3: CASSERYGVYGYTF; DNA: TGTGCCAGCAGTGAGAGGTACGGAGTCTATGGCTACACCTTC
J: TRBJ2-7; V: TRBV29-1; size: .; D: .; CDR3: CSVRDSLYEQYF; DNA: TGCAGCGTGCGGGACAGTTTATACGAGCAGTACTTC